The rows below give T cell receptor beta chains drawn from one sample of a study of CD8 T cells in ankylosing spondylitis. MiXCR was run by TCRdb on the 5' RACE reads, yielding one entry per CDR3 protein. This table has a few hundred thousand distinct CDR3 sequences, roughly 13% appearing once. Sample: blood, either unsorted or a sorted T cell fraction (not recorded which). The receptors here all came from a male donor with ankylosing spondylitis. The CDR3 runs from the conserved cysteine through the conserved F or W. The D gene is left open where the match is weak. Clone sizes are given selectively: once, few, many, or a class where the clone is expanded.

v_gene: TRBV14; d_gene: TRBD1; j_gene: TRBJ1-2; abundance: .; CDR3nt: TGTGCCAGCAGCCAAGCCCCCCACCCAGGGGGATCTAACTATGGCTACACCTTC; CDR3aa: CASSQAPHPGGSNYGYTF
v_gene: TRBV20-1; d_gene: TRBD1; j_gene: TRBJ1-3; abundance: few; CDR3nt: TGCAGTGCTAGAGGTGGACAGGGGCCTCCGAACACCATATATTTT; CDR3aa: CSARGGQGPPNTIYF
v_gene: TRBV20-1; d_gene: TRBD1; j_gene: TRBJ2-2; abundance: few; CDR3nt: TGCAGTGCTAGAGTTCCTCACGATGGGACAGGGCGGAACACCGGGGAGCTGTTTTTT; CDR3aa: CSARVPHDGTGRNTGELFF
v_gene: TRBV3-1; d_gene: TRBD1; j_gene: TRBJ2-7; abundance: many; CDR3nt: TGTGCCAGCAGCCCCCGGGACAGGGTGGGCGAGCAGTACTTC; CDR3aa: CASSPRDRVGEQYF
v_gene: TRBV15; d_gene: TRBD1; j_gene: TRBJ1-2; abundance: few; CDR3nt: TGTGCCACCAGCAGAGACCAGGACAGGGGGCGAAGCTATGGCTACACCTTC; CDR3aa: CATSRDQDRGRSYGYTF
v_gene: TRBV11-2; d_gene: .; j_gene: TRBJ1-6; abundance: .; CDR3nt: TGTGCCAGCAGCTTAGATGGGAGTGCTTCACCCCTCCACTTT; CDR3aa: CASSLDGSASPLHF
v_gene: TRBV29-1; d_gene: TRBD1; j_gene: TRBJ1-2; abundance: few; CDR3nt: TGCAGCGTGGGGGACAGGGAGTTCGGTGGCTACACCTTC; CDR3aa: CSVGDREFGGYTF
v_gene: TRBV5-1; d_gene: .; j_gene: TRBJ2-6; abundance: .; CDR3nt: TGCGCCAGCAGCTTGTCAGGGGTTGGGGCCAACGTCCTGACTTTC; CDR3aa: CASSLSGVGANVLTF
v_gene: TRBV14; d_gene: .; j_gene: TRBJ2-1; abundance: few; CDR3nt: TGTGCCAGCAGCCAAAATTTCGGTTCCTACAATGAGCAGTTCTTC; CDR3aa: CASSQNFGSYNEQFF
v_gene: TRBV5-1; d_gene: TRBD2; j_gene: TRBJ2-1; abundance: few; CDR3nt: TGCGCCAGCAGATTACTAGCGGGGGAAATATACAATGAGCAGTTCTTC; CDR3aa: CASRLLAGEIYNEQFF
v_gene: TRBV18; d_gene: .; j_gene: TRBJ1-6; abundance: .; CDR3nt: TGTGCCAGCTCACCCCCCGGGAGGAATAATTCACCCCTCCACTTT; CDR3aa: CASSPPGRNNSPLHF
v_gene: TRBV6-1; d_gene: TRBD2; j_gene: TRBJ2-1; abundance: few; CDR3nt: TGCGCTAGCCAGTCGGGACTAGCGGGGGCTATTTGGTTTGAGCAGTTCTTC; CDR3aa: CASQSGLAGAIWFEQFF
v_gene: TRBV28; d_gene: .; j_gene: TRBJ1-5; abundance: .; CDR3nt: TGTGCCAGCAGCTACGACCCGGTTTATCAGCCCCAGCATTTT; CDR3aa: CASSYDPVYQPQHF
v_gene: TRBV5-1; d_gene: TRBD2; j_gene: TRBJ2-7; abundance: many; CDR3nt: TGCGCCAGCATCCTTCTAGCGGTAACTAAGGTTCAGTACTTC; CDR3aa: CASILLAVTKVQYF
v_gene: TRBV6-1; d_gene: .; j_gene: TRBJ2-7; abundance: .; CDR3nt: TGTGCCAGCAGTGCCGGGGACCCACAGTACTTC; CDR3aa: CASSAGDPQYF
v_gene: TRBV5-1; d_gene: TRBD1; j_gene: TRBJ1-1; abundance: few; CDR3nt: TGCGCCAGTAGAGGACAGGGAGAGAACACTGAAGCTTTCTTT; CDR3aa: CASRGQGENTEAFF
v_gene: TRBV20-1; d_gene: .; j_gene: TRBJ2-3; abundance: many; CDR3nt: TGCAGTGCGCCCCCGGGCTCCCCGGAGACGCAGTATTTT; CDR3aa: CSAPPGSPETQYF
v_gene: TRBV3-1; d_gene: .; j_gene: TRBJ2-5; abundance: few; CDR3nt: TGTGCCAGCAGCCAGGGCAGGGGATGGTTAGAGACCCAGTACTTC; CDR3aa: CASSQGRGWLETQYF
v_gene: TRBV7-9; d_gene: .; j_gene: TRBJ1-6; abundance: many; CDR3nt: TGTGCCAGCAGCTTAGACCCGGGGAATTCACCCCTCCACTTT; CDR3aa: CASSLDPGNSPLHF
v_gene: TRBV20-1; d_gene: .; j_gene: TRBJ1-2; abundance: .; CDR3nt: TGCAGTGCTGATCTACAGAACTATGGCTACACCTTC; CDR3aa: CSADLQNYGYTF
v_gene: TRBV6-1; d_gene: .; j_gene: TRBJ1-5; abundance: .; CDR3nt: TGTGCCAGCCGCGTATCCGGGAGCAATCAGCCCCAGCATTTT; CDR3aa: CASRVSGSNQPQHF
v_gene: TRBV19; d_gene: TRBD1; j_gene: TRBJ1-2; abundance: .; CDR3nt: TGTGCCAGTAGTACACCGGGACAGAGCTATGGCTACACCTTC; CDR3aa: CASSTPGQSYGYTF
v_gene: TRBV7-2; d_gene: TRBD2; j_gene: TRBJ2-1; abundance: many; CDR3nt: TGTGCCAGCAGCGAGACTAGCGGAGCGTACAATGAGCAGTTCTTC; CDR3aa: CASSETSGAYNEQFF
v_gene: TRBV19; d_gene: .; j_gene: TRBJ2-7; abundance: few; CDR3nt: TGTGCCAGTAGTATACGGACCTTCCAGGGCTTCGAGCAGTACTTC; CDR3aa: CASSIRTFQGFEQYF
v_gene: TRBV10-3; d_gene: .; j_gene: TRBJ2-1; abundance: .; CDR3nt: TGTGCCATCAGACTGGGGCCGGAATCCTACAATGAGCAGTTCTTC; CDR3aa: CAIRLGPESYNEQFF
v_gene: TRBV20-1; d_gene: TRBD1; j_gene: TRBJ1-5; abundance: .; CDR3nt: TGCAGTGCTAGAGAAACAGGGGGTTTTGTTCAGCCCCAGCATTTT; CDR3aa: CSARETGGFVQPQHF
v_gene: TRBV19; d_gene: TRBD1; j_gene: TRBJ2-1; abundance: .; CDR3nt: TGTGCCAGTAGTATGGGACAGGGGGCTAGGGATGAGCAGTTCTTC; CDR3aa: CASSMGQGARDEQFF
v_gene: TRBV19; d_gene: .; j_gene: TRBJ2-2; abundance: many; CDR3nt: TGTGCCAGTACCTTGGACCTCTCGCTTAACACCGGGGAGCTGTTTTTT; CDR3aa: CASTLDLSLNTGELFF
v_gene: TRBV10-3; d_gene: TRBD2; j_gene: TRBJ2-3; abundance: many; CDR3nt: TGTGCCATCAGCCTCAGCGGGGGCCGGGATACGCAGTATTTT; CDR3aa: CAISLSGGRDTQYF
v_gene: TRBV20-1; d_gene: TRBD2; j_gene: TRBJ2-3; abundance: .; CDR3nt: TGCAGTGCTAGAGTAGGGAGCGGGAGGGCCGGTGGCACAGATACGCAGTATTTT; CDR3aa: CSARVGSGRAGGTDTQYF
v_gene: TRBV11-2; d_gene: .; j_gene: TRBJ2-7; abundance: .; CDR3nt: TGTGCCAGCACCTACGCTAGCGCTCCCTACGAGCAGTACTTC; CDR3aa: CASTYASAPYEQYF
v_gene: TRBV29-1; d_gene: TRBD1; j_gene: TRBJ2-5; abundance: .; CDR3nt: TGCAGCGTGGGACAGGGAGGATCGTACCAAGAGACCCAGTACTTC; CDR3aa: CSVGQGGSYQETQYF
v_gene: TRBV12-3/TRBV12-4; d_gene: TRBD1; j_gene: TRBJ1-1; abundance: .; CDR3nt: TGTGCCAGCAGTCCACAGGACAGGGCCTCTGAAGCTTTCTTT; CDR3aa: CASSPQDRASEAFF
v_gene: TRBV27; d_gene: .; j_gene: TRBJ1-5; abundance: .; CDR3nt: TGTGCCAGCAGTCCATCAGACGCCTATAGCAATCAGCCCCAGCATTTT; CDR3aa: CASSPSDAYSNQPQHF
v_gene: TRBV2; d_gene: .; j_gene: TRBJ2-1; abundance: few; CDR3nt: TGTGCCAGCAGTGAGGCTTTTGAGCAGTTCTTC; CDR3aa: CASSEAFEQFF
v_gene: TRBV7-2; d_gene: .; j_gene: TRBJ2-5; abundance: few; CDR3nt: TGTGCCAGCAGCTCTGGGGACCACCGACTCCAGACCCAGTACTTC; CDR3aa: CASSSGDHRLQTQYF
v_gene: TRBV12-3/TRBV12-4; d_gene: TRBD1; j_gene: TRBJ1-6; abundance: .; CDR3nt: TGTGCCAGCAGGTTGACAGGGGCCCGTAATTCACCCCTCCACTTT; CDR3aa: CASRLTGARNSPLHF
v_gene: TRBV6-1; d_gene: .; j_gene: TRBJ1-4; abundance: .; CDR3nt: TGTGCCAGCAACCCGGCCAGAAGTAATGAAAAACTGTTTTTT; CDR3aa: CASNPARSNEKLFF
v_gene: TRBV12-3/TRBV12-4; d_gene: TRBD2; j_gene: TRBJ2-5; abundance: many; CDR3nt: TGTGCCAGCAGTGCGGGGGTTCAAGAGACCCAGTACTTC; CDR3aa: CASSAGVQETQYF
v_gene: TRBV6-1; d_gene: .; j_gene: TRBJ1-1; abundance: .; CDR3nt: TGTGCCAGCAGTGACCCCGGGACCCAGATTGAAGCTTTCTTT; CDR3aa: CASSDPGTQIEAFF
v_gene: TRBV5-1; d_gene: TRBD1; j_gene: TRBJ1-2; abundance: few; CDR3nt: TGCGCCAGCTCCGGGACAGAGTATGGCTACACCTTC; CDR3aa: CASSGTEYGYTF
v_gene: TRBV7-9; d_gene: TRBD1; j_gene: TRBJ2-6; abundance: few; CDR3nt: TGTGCCAGCAGACCGGGACAGATCACACCTGGGGCCAACGTCCTGACTTTC; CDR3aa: CASRPGQITPGANVLTF
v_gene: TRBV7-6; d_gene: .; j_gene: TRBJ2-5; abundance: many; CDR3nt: TGTGCCAGCAGCTTAGTCGTGGGGGGAATGGAGACCCAGTACTTC; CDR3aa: CASSLVVGGMETQYF
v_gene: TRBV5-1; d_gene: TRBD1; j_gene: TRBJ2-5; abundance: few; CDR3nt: TGCGCCAGCAGCTTGGAGGGACAGTACCAAGAGACCCAGTACTTC; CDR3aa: CASSLEGQYQETQYF
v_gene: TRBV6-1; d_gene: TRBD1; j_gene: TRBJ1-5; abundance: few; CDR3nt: TGTGCCAGCAGCTCCCTGGACAGGGAAAATCAGCCCCAGCATTTT; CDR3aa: CASSSLDRENQPQHF
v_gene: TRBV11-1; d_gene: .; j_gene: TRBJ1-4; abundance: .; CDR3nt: TGTGCCAGCAGCTTAGCTACGAGGCCCTCGAGGACTAATGAAAAACTGTTTTTT; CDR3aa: CASSLATRPSRTNEKLFF
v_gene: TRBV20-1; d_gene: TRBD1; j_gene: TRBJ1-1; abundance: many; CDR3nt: TGCAGTGCTAACCCGGGACAGTCGAACACTGAAGCTTTCTTT; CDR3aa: CSANPGQSNTEAFF
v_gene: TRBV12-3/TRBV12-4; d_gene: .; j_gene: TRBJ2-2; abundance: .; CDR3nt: TGTGCCAGCAGTCAATTAGATGCCCGAGGCACCGGGGAGCTGTTTTTT; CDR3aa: CASSQLDARGTGELFF
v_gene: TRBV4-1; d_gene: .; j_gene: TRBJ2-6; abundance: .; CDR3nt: TGCGCCAGCAGCCAAAGGCGAACTGGGGCCAACGTCCTGACTTTC; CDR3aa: CASSQRRTGANVLTF
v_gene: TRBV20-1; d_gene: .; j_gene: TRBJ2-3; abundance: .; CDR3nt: TGCAGTGCACCACGAGGGGTGTCGGATACGCAGTATTTT; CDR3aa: CSAPRGVSDTQYF